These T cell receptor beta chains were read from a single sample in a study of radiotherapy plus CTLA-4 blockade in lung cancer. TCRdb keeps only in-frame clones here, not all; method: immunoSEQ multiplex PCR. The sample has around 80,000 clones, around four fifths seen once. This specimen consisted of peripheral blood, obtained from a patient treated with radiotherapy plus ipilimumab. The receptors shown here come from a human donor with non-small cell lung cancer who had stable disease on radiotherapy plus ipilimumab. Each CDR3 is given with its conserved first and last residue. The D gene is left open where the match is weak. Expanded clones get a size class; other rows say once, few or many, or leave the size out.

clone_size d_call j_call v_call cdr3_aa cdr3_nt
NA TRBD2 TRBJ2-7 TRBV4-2 CASAPLLAGGRNEQYF TGTGCCAGCGCCCCATTACTAGCGGGGGGGCGTAACGAGCAGTACTTC
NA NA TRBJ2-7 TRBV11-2 CASSTSFTSGSSSYEQYF TGTGCCAGCAGCACATCTTTCACAAGCGGCTCAAGCTCCTACGAGCAGTACTTC
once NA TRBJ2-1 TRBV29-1 CSVEGIKTNSYNEQFF TGCAGCGTTGAGGGGATAAAGACTAACTCCTACAATGAGCAGTTCTTC
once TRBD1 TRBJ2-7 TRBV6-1 CASRQGDSAYEQYF TGTGCCAGCAGGCAAGGGGACAGTGCCTACGAGCAGTACTTC
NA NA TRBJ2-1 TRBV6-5 CASRASGAHNEQFF TGTGCCAGCAGGGCCTCGGGGGCGCACAATGAGCAGTTCTTC
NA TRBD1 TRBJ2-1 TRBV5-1 CASMFNTGRGRDEQFF TGCGCCAGCATGTTTAATACGGGCAGGGGGCGCGATGAGCAGTTCTTC
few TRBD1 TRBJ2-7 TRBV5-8 CAGGRQGLPYEQYF TGTGCCGGGGGAAGACAGGGGCTTCCCTACGAGCAGTACTTC
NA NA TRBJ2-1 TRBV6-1 CASSGGYNEQFF TGTGCCAGCAGCGGGGGCTACAATGAGCAGTTCTTC
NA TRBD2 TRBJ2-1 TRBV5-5 CASSSTSGKGSEQFF TGTGCCAGCAGTTCTACTAGCGGGAAAGGTAGTGAGCAGTTCTTC
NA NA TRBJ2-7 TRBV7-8 CASTRRRGASSYEQYF TGTGCCAGCACCAGAAGAAGGGGTGCAAGCTCCTACGAGCAGTACTTC
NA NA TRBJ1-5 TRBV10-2 CASSESKAQPQHF TGCGCCAGCAGTGAGTCGAAAGCTCAGCCCCAGCATTTT
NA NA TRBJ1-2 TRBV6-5 CATTQGSEGYTF TGTGCCACCACACAGGGAAGTGAAGGCTACACCTTC
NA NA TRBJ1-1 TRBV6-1 CASRTDGGTEAFF TGTGCCAGCAGGACAGACGGGGGGACTGAAGCTTTCTTT
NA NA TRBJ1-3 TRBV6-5 CASTPDSGSGNTIYF TGTGCCAGCACCCCGGACTCAGGCTCTGGAAACACCATATATTTT
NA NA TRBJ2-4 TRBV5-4 CASSLGTQGDQYF TGTGCCAGCAGCTTGGGGACCCAAGGGGATCAGTACTTC
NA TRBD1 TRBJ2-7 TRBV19 CASSKLDRGYEQYF TGTGCCAGTAGTAAACTGGACAGGGGCTACGAGCAGTACTTC
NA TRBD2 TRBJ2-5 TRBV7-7 CASSFRLAGGQETQYF TGTGCCAGCAGCTTTCGACTAGCGGGGGGCCAAGAGACCCAGTACTTC
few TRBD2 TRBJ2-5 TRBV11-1 CASTGGSSGKETQYF TGTGCCAGCACCGGCGGGTCTAGCGGGAAGGAGACCCAGTACTTC
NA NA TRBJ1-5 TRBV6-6 CASSYRPRDQPQHF TGTGCCAGCAGTTATCGACCCCGGGATCAGCCCCAGCATTTT
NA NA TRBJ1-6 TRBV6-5 CAHRSGGPADSPLHF TGTGCCCACCGATCCGGCGGGCCAGCGGATTCACCCCTCCACTTT
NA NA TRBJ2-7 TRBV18 CASSPSGGAYEQYF TGTGCCAGCTCACCTTCAGGCGGAGCCTACGAGCAGTACTTC
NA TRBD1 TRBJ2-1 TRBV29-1 CSVKDRGGRNEQFF TGCAGCGTTAAAGACAGGGGCGGAAGGAATGAGCAGTTCTTC
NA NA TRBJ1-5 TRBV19 CASTSVSSNQPQHF TGTGCCAGTACATCGGTTAGTAGCAATCAGCCCCAGCATTTT
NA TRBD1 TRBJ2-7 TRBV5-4 CASSSPGQGYEQYF TGTGCCAGCAGCTCACCGGGACAGGGTTACGAGCAGTACTTC
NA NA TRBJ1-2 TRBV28 CASRKDRNYGYTF TGTGCCAGCAGGAAGGACAGAAACTATGGCTACACCTTC
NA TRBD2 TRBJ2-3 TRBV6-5 CASSQGGGHTDTQYF TGTGCCAGCAGTCAAGGCGGGGGGCACACAGATACGCAGTATTTT
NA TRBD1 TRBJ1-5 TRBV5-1 CASSYSGQPNQPQHF TGCGCCAGCAGCTATTCGGGACAGCCTAATCAGCCCCAGCATTTT
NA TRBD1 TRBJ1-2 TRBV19 CASTTDRGGGYTF TGTGCCAGTACCACGGACAGGGGAGGTGGCTACACCTTC
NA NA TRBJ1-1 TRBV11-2 CASSLGSENTEAFF TGTGCCAGCAGCTTAGGATCCGAGAACACTGAAGCTTTCTTT
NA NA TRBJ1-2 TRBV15 CATSRDRSNYGYTF TGTGCCACCAGCAGAGATCGTAGTAACTATGGCTACACCTTC
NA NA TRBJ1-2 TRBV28 CASSLPSENYGYTF TGTGCCAGCAGTTTGCCAAGCGAAAACTATGGCTACACCTTC
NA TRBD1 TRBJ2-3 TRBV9 CASSGFGTGVTDTQYF TGTGCCAGCAGCGGATTTGGGACAGGGGTAACAGATACGCAGTATTTT